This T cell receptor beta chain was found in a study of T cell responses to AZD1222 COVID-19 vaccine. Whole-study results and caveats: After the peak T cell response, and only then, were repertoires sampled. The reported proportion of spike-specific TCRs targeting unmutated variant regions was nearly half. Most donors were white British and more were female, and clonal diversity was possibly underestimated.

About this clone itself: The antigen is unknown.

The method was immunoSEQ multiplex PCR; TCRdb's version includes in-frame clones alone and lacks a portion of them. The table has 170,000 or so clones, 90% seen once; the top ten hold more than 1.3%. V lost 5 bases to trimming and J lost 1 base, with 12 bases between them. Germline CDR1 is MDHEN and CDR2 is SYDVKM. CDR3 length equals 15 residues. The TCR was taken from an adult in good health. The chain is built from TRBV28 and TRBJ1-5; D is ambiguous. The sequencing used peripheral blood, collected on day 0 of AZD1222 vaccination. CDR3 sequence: CASSLGGRSNQPQHF. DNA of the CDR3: TGTGCCAGCAGTCTAGGAGGACGGAGCAATCAGCCCCAGCATTTT.